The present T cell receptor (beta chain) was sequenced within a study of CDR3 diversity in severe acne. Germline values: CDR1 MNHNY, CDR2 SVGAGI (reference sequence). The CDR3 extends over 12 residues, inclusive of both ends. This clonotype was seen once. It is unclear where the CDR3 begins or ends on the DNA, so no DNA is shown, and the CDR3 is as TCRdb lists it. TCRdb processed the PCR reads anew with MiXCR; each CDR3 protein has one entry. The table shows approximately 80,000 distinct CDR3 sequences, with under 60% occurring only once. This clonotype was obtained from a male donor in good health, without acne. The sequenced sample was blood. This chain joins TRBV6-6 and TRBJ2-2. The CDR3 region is CASSAYQGSCFF.